This T cell receptor (beta chain) stems from a study of blood T cell repertoires in COVID-19 (dated by TCRdb to 2020 to 2022). With respect to the entire study: Samples from collaborators originated in the United States, Italy and Spain and spanned both the acute and convalescent phases of COVID-19. The material from the prospective study consisted of cDNA or gDNA derived from T cells, B-cell-depleted T cells, or PBMCs. The dataset comprised deeply sampled blood TCRbeta repertoires from subjects exposed to, actively infected with, or recovered from COVID-19. The repertoires were released in a freely available public database intended as a resource for research on the immune response to SARS-CoV-2. Samples came from the ongoing ImmuneRACE study (first 160 participants) plus 1,254 subjects from 6 global collaborators. Nearly every sample came with metadata listing a de-identified subject ID, COVID-19 status, age in years and sex. Where available, HLA class I and class II types were obtained from metadata supplied by the sample provider rather than from assay-based typing. Paper-wide results and their limitations: Clinical and demographic metadata were provided uncurated, with the amount varying by source and participant.

TCRbeta CDR3 regions were amplified from genomic DNA by means of the immunoSEQ Assay, a bias-controlled multiplex PCR. On the study's bioinformatics: The number of nucleated cells in each sample was estimated from the amplification of reference gene primers within the assay. Sequence reads were collapsed and filtered to measure the absolute abundance of every unique TCRbeta CDR3 rearrangement. For each sample, productive Simpson clonality was calculated as the square root of Simpson's diversity index across productive rearrangements. In its TCRdb copy, this immuneACCESS table keeps in-frame sequences only and misses some clones. Where compared with another copy, unresolved V genes explain less than half of these, and the others have no known cause. V, J and clone size are those of that table, while D and trimming were read from the DNA. The sample table shows 200,000 or so clones, and around 84% are seen once. Together, the top ten hold 4.4% of the sample.

The collaborating institutions used their own protocols to collect whole blood in K2EDTA tubes. For TCRbeta analysis, collaborators shipped samples in one of three forms: frozen whole blood, isolated PBMCs, or DNA extracted from either of those sample types. On this clone: The antigen it binds to is not known. Base qualities are not provided; no much larger clone lies one nucleotide away.

The junction carries 15 bases between V and J, which are trimmed by 0 bases and 4 bases respectively. Taken from cysteine to phenylalanine, the CDR3 has 16 residues. Of the read, only the CDR3 DNA is kept; its 48 bases are in frame from base 1. Reading the germline V gene gives CDR1 MNHEY and CDR2 SVGAGI. Recombination linked TRBV6-5 to TRBJ2-5; the D gene is perhaps TRBD1, on 6 matching bases. The specimen was peripheral blood. This sequence originates from a man aged 50 to 59 with acute or convalescent COVID-19. The encoded CDR3 is CASSYSAGALRETQYF. The DNA sequence reads TGTGCCAGCAGTTACTCCGCAGGGGCCCTTAGAGAGACCCAGTACTTC.